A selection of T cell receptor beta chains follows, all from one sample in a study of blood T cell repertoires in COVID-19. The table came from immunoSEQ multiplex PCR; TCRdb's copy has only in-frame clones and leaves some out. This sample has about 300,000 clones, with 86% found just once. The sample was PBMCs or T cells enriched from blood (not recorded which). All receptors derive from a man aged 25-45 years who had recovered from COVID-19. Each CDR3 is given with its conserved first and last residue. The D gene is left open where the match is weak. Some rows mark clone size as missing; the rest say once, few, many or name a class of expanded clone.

TGTGCCAGCAGCTTAAGGGGAGGGACACCGCCTTACACTGAAGCTTTCTTT,CASSLRGGTPPYTEAFF,NA,TRBV11-2,TRBJ1-1,NA
TGTGCCAGCAGCAAAGTGGGAGACAACTATGGCTACACCTTC,CASSKVGDNYGYTF,NA,TRBV21-1,TRBJ1-2,NA
TGTGCCAGCTCACCCGGACAGGTCGGGGCCACAGATACGCAGTATTTT,CASSPGQVGATDTQYF,NA,TRBV18,TRBJ2-3,TRBD1
TGTGCCAGCAGCCCAGGGACAGACCTAGGCTATGGCTACACCTTC,CASSPGTDLGYGYTF,NA,TRBV7-6,TRBJ1-2,TRBD1
TGTGCCAGCAGCCCAGTAGGGAGGACGAACACCGGGGAGCTGTTTTTT,CASSPVGRTNTGELFF,few,TRBV7-2,TRBJ2-2,NA
TGTGCCAGCAGTTACTACCCCGAGGGGAACACTGAAGCTTTCTTT,CASSYYPEGNTEAFF,NA,TRBV6-5,TRBJ1-1,NA
TGTGCCAGCAGCCCTCGGACAGGGGGCGAAAAACTGTTTTTT,CASSPRTGGEKLFF,NA,TRBV9,TRBJ1-4,TRBD1
TGTGCCAGCAGTTTAACGGGTAAAGAGACCCAGTACTTC,CASSLTGKETQYF,once,TRBV28,TRBJ2-5,NA
TGCGCCAGCAGCTTGGGAGTACAGATTATGAACACTGAAGCTTTCTTT,CASSLGVQIMNTEAFF,NA,TRBV5-1,TRBJ1-1,NA
TGTGCCACCAGTGATCTAGGGACAGGGATGGATGAGCAGTTCTTC,CATSDLGTGMDEQFF,NA,TRBV24-1,TRBJ2-1,TRBD1
TGTGCCAGCAGTGAAGCTCTGATACGGACAGGATATGGCTACACCTTC,CASSEALIRTGYGYTF,NA,TRBV6-1,TRBJ1-2,TRBD1
TGTGCCAGCAGCGGAATTAGCGGCTACAATGAGCAGTTCTTC,CASSGISGYNEQFF,NA,TRBV5-4,TRBJ2-1,NA
TGTGCCAGCAGCCGGGACAGCGTTTTAGGAAACACCATATATTTT,CASSRDSVLGNTIYF,NA,TRBV2,TRBJ1-3,TRBD1
TGTGCCAGCTCACCACCCAAGGGGCGGGAGTCAGGGGGCCTAGCTGGAAACACCATATATTTT,CASSPPKGRESGGLAGNTIYF,NA,TRBV18,TRBJ1-3,TRBD1
TGTGCCAGCAGCTTGCAGGGAGGAGCGACTGAAGCTTTCTTT,CASSLQGGATEAFF,few,TRBV5-4,TRBJ1-1,NA
TGTGCCAGCAGCCGACTAGCGGGAGGCCATGAGCAGTTCTTC,CASSRLAGGHEQFF,few,TRBV7-9,TRBJ2-1,TRBD2
TGTGCCAGCAGTTTGGGACACACCGTTGGAAACACCATATATTTT,CASSLGHTVGNTIYF,NA,TRBV28,TRBJ1-3,NA